The 30 T cell receptor beta chains listed next were all sequenced from one sample in a study of blood T cell repertoires in COVID-19. Clones were read by immunoSEQ multiplex PCR, and TCRdb kept only the in-frame ones, dropping some. The table lists some 340,000 clones, roughly four fifths of them singletons, with about 5% in the top ten. The sample was PBMCs or T cells enriched from blood (not recorded which). Source of these receptors: a woman aged 45-65 years who had recovered from COVID-19.

This sequence joins TRBV5-1 and TRBJ2-1, with a possible D match to TRBD2 (5 bases). With 1 base removed from V and 0 bases from J, the gap between germline ends came to 8 bases. CDR3 size: 15 residues. Germline CDR1 reads SGHRS; CDR2 reads YFSETQ. CDR3 in amino acids: CASSLPGNSYNEQFF. CDR3 bases: TGCGCCAGCAGCTTGCCGGGGAACTCCTACAATGAGCAGTTCTTC.

In its sample, this clone was seen once. In DNA form, the CDR3 reads TGTGCCAGCTGTTGGGGGGACAGGCCCTATGGCTACACCTTC. It translates to CASCWGDRPYGYTF. The rearrangement links TRBV6-6 to TRBJ1-2, with 8 positions matching TRBD1. Trimming took 8 bases from V and 4 from J; bases not matched to a gene: 9. Germline V lookup: CDR1 MNHNY, CDR2 SVGAGI (reference sequence). The CDR3 covers 14 residues.

CDR3 region: CASGTSPDTQYF. For the CDR3, the DNA is TGTGCCAGCGGGACTTCGCCAGATACGCAGTATTTT. The chain recombines TRBV7-3 with TRBJ2-3; possibly TRBD2 for D (6 bases). The CDR3 extends over 12 amino acids. Per germline, CDR1 SGHTA and CDR2 FQGTGA. With 8 bases removed from V and 4 bases from J, the gap between germline ends came to 10 bases.

Ten or more counts support this clone. The chain employs TRBV6-4 and TRBJ2-4, with 12 positions matching TRBD2. Trimming removed 6 bases from V and 1 base from J; junction bases left unmatched: 13. This CDR3 has 19 amino acids. Germline V gene data show CDR1 as MRHNA and CDR2 as SNTAGT. The CDR3 DNA follows: TGTGCCAGCAGCCCACCGGGACTAGCGGGCTTATCCGCCAAAAACATTCAGTACTTC. This translates into CASSPPGLAGLSAKNIQYF.

This rearrangement joins TRBV5-1 to TRBJ1-2, with 8 bases that match TRBD1. The CDR3 length is 13 residues. Trimming removed 4 bases from V and 3 bases from J; junction bases left unmatched: 2. Germline lookup yields CDR1 SGHRS and CDR2 YFSETQ. CDR3 amino acids: CASSPGGDYGYTF. The CDR3 DNA is TGCGCCAGCAGCCCAGGGGGCGACTATGGCTACACCTTC.

The chain links TRBV9 to TRBJ2-5; a weak D match, TRBD1 (6 bases). This CDR3 region has 14 residues. Germline lookup yields CDR1 SGDLS and CDR2 YYNGEE. V gave up 4 bases and J gave up 1 base, with 11 bases separating them. The CDR3 coding sequence is TGTGCCAGCAGCCCCACAGGGTTCCAAGAGACCCAGTACTTC. Encoded protein: CASSPTGFQETQYF. The full variable domain, in which reference TRBV9 and TRBJ2-5 provide the parts outside the CDR3, is DSGVTQTPKHLITATGQRVTLRCSPRSGDLSVYWYQQSLDQGLQFLIQYYNGEERAKGNILERFSAQQFPDLHSELNLSSLELGDSALYFCASSPTGFQETQYFGPGTRLLVL.

A single count supports this clone. The rearrangement uses TRBV28 and TRBJ2-7; perhaps TRBD2 as D (6 bases). Deletions cut 3 bases from V and 2 bases from J, with 11 bases between. The V gene's germline CDR1 is MDHEN and CDR2 SYDVKM. This CDR3 is built from 14 residues. The chain's CDR3 is CASSFGGVTYEQYF. The CDR3 region has the DNA TGTGCCAGCAGTTTTGGAGGGGTCACCTACGAGCAGTACTTC.

The rearrangement joins TRBV19 to TRBJ2-7; 8 bases are shared with TRBD1. The CDR3 is 15 residues long. The germline V gene has CDR1 LNHDA and CDR2 SQIVND (reference sequence). V gave up 8 bases and J gave up 6 bases; unmatched junction bases: 15. The CDR3 here is CASSPDTGGRGEQYF. DNA for the CDR3: TGTGCCAGTTCCCCCGACACAGGGGGGCGTGGCGAGCAGTACTTC.

This clone was seen only a few times. The rearrangement joins TRBV3-1 (or the pseudogene TRBV3-2) to TRBJ1-5, with D possibly matching TRBD1 (5 bases). The CDR3 runs 13 residues. Germline CDR1 LGHDT, CDR2 YNNKEL (reference sequence). The V end lost 4 bases, the J end lost 6 bases, and 10 bases lay between the germline ends. Here the CDR3 DNA reads TGTGCCAGCAGCCGATCGGGGGTTCAGCCCCAGCATTTT. This sequence encodes CASSRSGVQPQHF.

CDR3 coding DNA: TGTGCCAGCAGTTTAATGGACTCTGCCGGGGAGCTGTTTTTT. Its protein is CASSLMDSAGELFF. The chain recombines TRBV27 with TRBJ2-2; D may be TRBD2 (5 bases). The CDR3 totals 14 residues. With 2 bases removed from V and 6 bases from J, the gap between germline ends came to 10 bases. The germline gives CDR1 MNHEY, CDR2 SMNVEV (reference sequence).

The chain combines TRBV5-4 with TRBJ2-7; 8 bases are a match to TRBD2. This CDR3 has 14 amino acids. V was pared by 4 bases and J by 5 bases, with 8 bases of the junction left unmatched. Per the germline V gene, CDR1 is SGHNT and CDR2 is YYREEE (reference sequence). CDR3 residues: CASSPGLDTHEQYF. The DNA of the CDR3 is TGTGCCAGCAGCCCGGGACTAGACACCCACGAGCAGTACTTC.

The CDR3 here is CASSPRFGTGGPLAKNIQYF. The CDR3 DNA follows: TGTGCCAGCAGCCCCCGTTTCGGGACGGGAGGACCACTAGCCAAAAACATTCAGTACTTC. The chain is built from TRBV11-3 and TRBJ2-4, with 7 bases that match TRBD2. Unmatched junction bases numbered 19, after V lost 5 bases and J lost 0 bases. The CDR3 is 20 amino acids. Per the germline V gene, CDR1 is SGHNT and CDR2 is YENEEA.

There are a few counts of this clone. J is TRBJ2-5 and V is TRBV7-9, with 9 nucleotides matching TRBD2. Trimming took 3 bases from V and 5 from J; bases not matched to a gene: 13. This CDR3 is 17 amino acids long. The V gene's germline CDR1 is SEHNR and CDR2 FQNEAQ (reference sequence). DNA for the CDR3: TGTGCCAGCAGCTTGGCGGCGAGCGGGAGGATGTCGGAGACCCAGTACTTC. Translated, it gives CASSLAASGRMSETQYF.

This clone was seen a few times. The chain has TRBV5-1 and TRBJ1-1, with D tentatively TRBD1 (5 bases). The germline gives CDR1 SGHRS, CDR2 YFSETQ. V shed 4 bases and J shed 5 bases, with 21 bases lying between them. CDR3 length equals 16 residues. CDR3 amino acids: CASSPYGGWEGTEAFF. As DNA, the CDR3 is TGCGCCAGCAGCCCGTATGGGGGGTGGGAAGGAACTGAAGCTTTCTTT.

J is TRBJ1-5 and V is TRBV30, with a possible D match to TRBD1 (6 bases). From germline, CDR1 is GTSNPN and CDR2 SVGIG (reference sequence). V lost 3 bases, J lost 1 base, and 10 bases lay in between. The length of the CDR3 is 14 residues. For the CDR3, the DNA is TGTGCCTGGAGCCCGGACAGCAGCAATCAGCCCCAGCATTTT. Translated: CAWSPDSSNQPQHF. Full variable domain (rest looked up from reference TRBV30 and TRBJ1-5): SQTIHQWPATLVQPVGSPLSLECTVEGTSNPNLYWYRQAAGRGLQLLFYSVGIGQISSEVPQNLSASRPQDRQFILSSKKLLLSDSGFYLCAWSPDSSNQPQHFGDGTRLSIL.

CDR3 sequence (DNA): TGTGCCAGCAGCCTCCCCATGGGGGGGGCTAATGAAAAACTGTTTTTT. It codes for CASSLPMGGANEKLFF. This chain uses TRBV3-1 (or the pseudogene TRBV3-2) with TRBJ1-4; a weak D match, TRBD1 (5 bases). This CDR3 comprises 16 residues. Per germline, CDR1 LGHDT and CDR2 YNNKEL (reference sequence). V was pared by 4 bases and J by 3 bases, with 15 bases between.

The rearrangement links TRBV5-1 to TRBJ1-1; 7 nucleotides match TRBD1. J gave up 1 base and V 5 bases, and 14 bases lay outside the gene matches. This CDR3 region has 17 residues. Germline V gives CDR1 SGHRS, CDR2 YFSETQ. The CDR3 loop reads CASSYTTGRNRNTEAFF. CDR3 in DNA: TGCGCCAGCAGTTATACGACAGGGAGGAATAGGAACACTGAAGCTTTCTTT.

The chain has TRBV6-2 or TRBV6-3 and TRBJ1-6; D not certain. CDR3 length: 14 amino acids. Trimming took 5 bases from V and 2 from J, leaving 7 bases between them. The germline CDR1 and CDR2 sequences are MNHEY and SVGEGT. This CDR3 reads CASSASAYNSPLHF. CDR3 bases: TGTGCCAGCAGTGCTAGTGCCTATAATTCACCCCTCCACTTT.

The gene calls are TRBV6-2 or TRBV6-3 and TRBJ2-1; the match to TRBD2 covers 7 bases. This CDR3 spans 14 amino acids. V lost 6 bases, J lost 9 bases, and 11 bases stayed unmatched. Germline V gives CDR1 MNHEY, CDR2 SVGEGT. CDR3 region: CASSREIGGIEQFF. The DNA for the CDR3 is TGTGCCAGCAGCCGGGAAATCGGGGGGATTGAGCAGTTCTTC.

V gene TRBV7-2 combines with J gene TRBJ1-4; unclear D gene. The germline V gene encodes CDR1 SGHTA and CDR2 FQGNSA. Trimming shortened V by 3 bases and J by 5 bases, and 10 bases separated the two germline ends. CDR3 size: 14 residues. The CDR3 region has the DNA TGTGCCAGCAGCTTTTCCAGGCTCAATGAAAAACTGTTTTTT. Translated, it gives CASSFSRLNEKLFF.

This clone was counted once. The chain recombines TRBV5-1 with TRBJ2-2; D is unresolved. The germline V gene has CDR1 SGHRS and CDR2 YFSETQ. This CDR3 is 13 amino acids long. Trimming took off 4 bases at V and 7 bases at J, with 11 bases between the two ends. CDR3 DNA: TGCGCCAGCAGCCCGTCGGCGGACGGGGAGCTGTTTTTT. This translates into CASSPSADGELFF.

The chain employs TRBV7-2 and TRBJ2-1, with 8 bases lining up with TRBD2. CDR3 length: 18 residues. Trimming removed 5 bases from V and 6 bases from J; junction bases left unmatched: 18. CDR1 and CDR2 from the germline V gene are SGHTA and FQGNSA. In nucleotides, the CDR3 is TGTGCCAGCAGCCAGAGGCTTCGGGGGGGCCGTTTTAGCAATGAGCAGTTCTTC. Translated, it gives CASSQRLRGGRFSNEQFF.

The chain carries TRBV5-1 and TRBJ1-2, with D possibly TRBD1 on 5 matching bases. CDR1 SGHRS and CDR2 YFSETQ come from the germline V gene. Between the trimmed V and J ends, which lost 3 bases and 13 bases, there was a span of 22 bases. The CDR3 is made up of 14 amino acids. The CDR3 spells CASSSPSQGTGSTF. In nucleotides, the CDR3 is TGCGCCAGCAGCTCCCCGAGCCAGGGTACAGGTTCCACCTTC.

The chain employs TRBV6-5 and TRBJ2-5, with 8 bases lining up with TRBD2. Looked up from germline, CDR1 is MNHEY and CDR2 is SVGAGI. The J segment lost 10 bases and the V segment lost 0 bases, leaving 10 bases of the junction unmatched. This CDR3 spans 15 amino acids. CDR3 in amino acids: CASSYSRASAGGQYF. The CDR3 DNA follows: TGTGCCAGCAGTTACTCACGAGCTAGCGCGGGAGGCCAGTACTTC.

The genes are TRBV11-3 and TRBJ2-2; D might be TRBD1 (5 bases). V lost 1 base to trimming and J lost 2 bases, with 14 bases between them. This CDR3 is 17 amino acids long. The V gene's germline CDR1 is SGHNT and CDR2 YENEEA. Here the CDR3 reads CASSLVALGQNTGELFF. The CDR3 region has the DNA TGTGCCAGCAGCTTAGTCGCACTTGGACAAAACACCGGGGAGCTGTTTTTT.

This clone was seen a few times. The rearrangement links TRBV4-3 to TRBJ1-3; 7 bases agree with TRBD1. Unmatched junction bases numbered 2, after V lost 0 bases and J lost 0 bases. The CDR3 totals 16 residues. Germline V gives CDR1 LGHNA, CDR2 YSLEER. The CDR3 DNA reads as TGCGCCAGCAGCCAAGAGGGACAGCTCTCTGGAAACACCATATATTTT. Residues: CASSQEGQLSGNTIYF.

The chain joins TRBV6-2 or TRBV6-3 to TRBJ2-2; the match to TRBD2 covers 12 bases. Germline V gives CDR1 MNHEY, CDR2 SVGEGT. V shed 2 bases, J shed 7 bases, and the junction held 2 bases outside the gene matches. The CDR3 extends over 15 amino acids. The CDR3 nucleotides read TGTGCCAGCAGTTACCTAGCGGGGGGGATCGGGGAGCTGTTTTTT. It specifies CASSYLAGGIGELFF.

This clone was seen only once. The rearrangement uses TRBV30 and TRBJ2-4; D is unresolved. This CDR3 is built from 13 residues. The germline V gene has CDR1 GTSNPN and CDR2 SVGIG (reference sequence). Trimming removed 6 bases at V and 1 base at J, with 10 bases between. The CDR3 loop reads CACSKTAKNIQYF. CDR3 in DNA: TGTGCCTGTTCTAAAACGGCCAAAAACATTCAGTACTTC.

This chain links TRBV13 with TRBJ2-5, with D perhaps matching TRBD1 (5 bases). This CDR3 has 14 residues. The V gene's germline CDR1 is PRHDT and CDR2 FYEKMQ (reference sequence). Trimming cost V 6 bases and J 7 bases, with 18 bases left between them. This CDR3 is CASSRPTGPGTQYF. The CDR3 bases are TGTGCCAGCAGTCGACCCACAGGACCGGGGACCCAGTACTTC.

J is TRBJ2-3 and V is TRBV5-8; D unresolved. This CDR3 is 14 amino acids long. The ends were cut back, 0 bases at V and 2 bases at J, with 7 bases in the middle. Germline CDR1 and CDR2: SGHTS and YDEGEE. The CDR3 region is CASSLDLPTDTQYF. CDR3 DNA sequence: TGTGCCAGCAGCTTGGACCTACCCACAGATACGCAGTATTTT.